The present T cell receptor (beta chain) was sequenced within a study of T cell responses to AZD1222 COVID-19 vaccine. The CDR3 contains 16 residues. Trimming took 5 bases from V and 2 from J, leaving 16 bases between them. Germline V CDR1 and CDR2: LNHDA, SQIVND (reference sequence). This clone was observed a single time. Its antigen is as yet unknown. Sequencing was performed with immunoSEQ multiplex PCR; in TCRdb, only in-frame clones are kept and a portion is missing. The sample yields approximately 130,000 clones, around 90% seen once. General observations from the study: White British ancestry dominated among donors, who included more females, and clonal diversity was possibly underestimated.

Source: peripheral blood, taken 28 days after the second AZD1222 dose. This rearrangement joins TRBV19 to TRBJ2-1; tentatively, D is TRBD2 (6 bases). This sequence was found in an adult who received the AZD1222 COVID-19 vaccine. The CDR3 loop is CASSYMGRYPYNEQFF. CDR3 in DNA: TGTGCCAGTAGTTATATGGGGAGGTATCCCTACAATGAGCAGTTCTTC. The full variable domain, its missing parts supplied by reference TRBV19 and TRBJ2-1, is DGGITQSPKYLFRKEGQNVTLSCEQNLNHDAMYWYRQDPGQGLRLIYYSQIVNDFQKGDIAEGYSVSREKKESFPLTVTSAQKNPTAFYLCASSYMGRYPYNEQFFGPGTRLTVL.